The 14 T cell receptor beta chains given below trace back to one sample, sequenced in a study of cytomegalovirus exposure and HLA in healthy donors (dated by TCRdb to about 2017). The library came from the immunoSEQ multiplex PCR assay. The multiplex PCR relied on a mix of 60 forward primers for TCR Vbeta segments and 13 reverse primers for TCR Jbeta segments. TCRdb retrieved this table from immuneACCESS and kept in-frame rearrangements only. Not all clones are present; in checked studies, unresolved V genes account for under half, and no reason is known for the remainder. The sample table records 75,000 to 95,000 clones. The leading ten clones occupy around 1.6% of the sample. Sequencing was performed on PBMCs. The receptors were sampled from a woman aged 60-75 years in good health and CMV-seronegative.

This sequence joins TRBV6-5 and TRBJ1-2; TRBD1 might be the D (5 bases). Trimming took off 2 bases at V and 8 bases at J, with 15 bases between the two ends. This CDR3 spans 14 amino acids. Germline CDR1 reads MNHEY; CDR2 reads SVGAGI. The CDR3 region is CASSYLGGLEGYTF. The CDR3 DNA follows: TGTGCCAGCAGTTACCTCGGGGGGTTAGAAGGCTACACCTTC.

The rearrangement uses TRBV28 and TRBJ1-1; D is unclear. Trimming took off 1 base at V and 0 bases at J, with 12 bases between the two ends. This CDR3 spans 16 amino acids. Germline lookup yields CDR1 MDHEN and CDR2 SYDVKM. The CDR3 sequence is CASSLFRGVMNTEAFF. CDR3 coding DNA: TGTGCCAGCAGTTTATTTCGGGGTGTGATGAACACTGAAGCTTTCTTT.

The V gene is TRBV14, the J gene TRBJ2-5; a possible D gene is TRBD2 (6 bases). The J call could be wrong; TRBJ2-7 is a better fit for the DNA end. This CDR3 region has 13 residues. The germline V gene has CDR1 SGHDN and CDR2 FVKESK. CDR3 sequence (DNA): TGTGCCAGCCGCGGGACGGGGGTTGGCGAGCAGTACTTC. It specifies CASRGTGVGEQYF.

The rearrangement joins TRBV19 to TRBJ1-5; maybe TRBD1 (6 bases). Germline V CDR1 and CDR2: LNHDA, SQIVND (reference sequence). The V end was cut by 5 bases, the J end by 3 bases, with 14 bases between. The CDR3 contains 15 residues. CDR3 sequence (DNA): TGTGCCAGTAGTGCCACAGGGAACCCCAATCAGCCCCAGCATTTT. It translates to CASSATGNPNQPQHF.

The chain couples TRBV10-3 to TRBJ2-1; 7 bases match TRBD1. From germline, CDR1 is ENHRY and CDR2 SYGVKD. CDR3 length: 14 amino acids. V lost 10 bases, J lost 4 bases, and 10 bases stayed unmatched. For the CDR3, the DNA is TGTGCCACCCTTGACAGGGCCCCGTACAATGAGCAGTTCTTC. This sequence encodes CATLDRAPYNEQFF.

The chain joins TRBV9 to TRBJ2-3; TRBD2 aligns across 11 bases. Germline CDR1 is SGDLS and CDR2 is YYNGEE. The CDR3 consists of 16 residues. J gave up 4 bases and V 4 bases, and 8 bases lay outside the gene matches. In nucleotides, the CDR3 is TGTGCCAGCAGCTTTCAGACTAGCGGGAAAGCAGATACGCAGTATTTT. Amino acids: CASSFQTSGKADTQYF. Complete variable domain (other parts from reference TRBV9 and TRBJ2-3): DSGVTQTPKHLITATGQRVTLRCSPRSGDLSVYWYQQSLDQGLQFLIQYYNGEERAKGNILERFSAQQFPDLHSELNLSSLELGDSALYFCASSFQTSGKADTQYFGPGTRLTVL.

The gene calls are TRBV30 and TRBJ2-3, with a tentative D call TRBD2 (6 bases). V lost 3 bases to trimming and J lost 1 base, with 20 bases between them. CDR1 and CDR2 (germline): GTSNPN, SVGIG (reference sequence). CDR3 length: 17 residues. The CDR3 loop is CAWSPAIGLSGTDTQYF. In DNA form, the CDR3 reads TGTGCCTGGAGCCCCGCGATCGGACTAAGCGGCACAGATACGCAGTATTTT.

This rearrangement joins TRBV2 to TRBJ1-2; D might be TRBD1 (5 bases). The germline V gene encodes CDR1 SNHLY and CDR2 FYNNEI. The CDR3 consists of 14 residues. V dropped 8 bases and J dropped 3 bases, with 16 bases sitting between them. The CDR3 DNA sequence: TGTGCCAGCGGCATATCAGGGATGGACTATGGCTACACCTTC. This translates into CASGISGMDYGYTF.

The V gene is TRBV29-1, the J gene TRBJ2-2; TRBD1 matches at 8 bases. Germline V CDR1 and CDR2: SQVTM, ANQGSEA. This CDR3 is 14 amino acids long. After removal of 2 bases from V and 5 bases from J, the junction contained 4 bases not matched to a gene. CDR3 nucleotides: TGCAGCGTTGAAAAGAGGACAGGGACCGGGGAGCTGTTTTTT. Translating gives CSVEKRTGTGELFF.

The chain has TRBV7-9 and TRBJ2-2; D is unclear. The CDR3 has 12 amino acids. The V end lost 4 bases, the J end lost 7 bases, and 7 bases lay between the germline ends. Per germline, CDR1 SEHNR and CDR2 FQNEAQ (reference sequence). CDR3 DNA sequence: TGTGCCAGCAGCTCGAGCGTCGGGGAGCTGTTTTTT. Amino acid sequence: CASSSSVGELFF.

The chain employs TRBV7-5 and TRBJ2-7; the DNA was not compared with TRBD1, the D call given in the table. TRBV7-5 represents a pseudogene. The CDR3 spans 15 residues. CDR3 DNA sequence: TGTGCCAGAAGCTTAGTCTGGACGGACACTTACGAGCAGTACTTC. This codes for CARSLVWTDTYEQYF.

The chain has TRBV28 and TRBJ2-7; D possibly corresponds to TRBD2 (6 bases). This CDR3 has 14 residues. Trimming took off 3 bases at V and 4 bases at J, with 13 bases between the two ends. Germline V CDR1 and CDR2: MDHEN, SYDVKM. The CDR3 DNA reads TGTGCCAGCAGTTTTAAGCCAGGGACTTACGAGCAGTACTTC. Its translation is CASSFKPGTYEQYF.

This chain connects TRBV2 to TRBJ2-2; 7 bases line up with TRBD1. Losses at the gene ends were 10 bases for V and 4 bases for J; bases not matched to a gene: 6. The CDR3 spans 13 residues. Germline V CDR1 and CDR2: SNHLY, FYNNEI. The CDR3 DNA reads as TGTGCCAACCGGGACAGTGGCACCGGGGAGCTGTTTTTT. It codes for CANRDSGTGELFF.

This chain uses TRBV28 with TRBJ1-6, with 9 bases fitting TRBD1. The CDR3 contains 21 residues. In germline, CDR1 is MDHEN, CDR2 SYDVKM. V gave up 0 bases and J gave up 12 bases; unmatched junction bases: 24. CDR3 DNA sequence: TGTGCCAGCAGTTTATGGGTTGGGGCTGAGTCCCGGCCCCGGGACAGGGTACCCCTCCACTTT. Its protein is CASSLWVGAESRPRDRVPLHF.